This T cell receptor beta chain was sequenced in a study of early T cells in non-severe SARS-CoV-2 infection. Turning to the study itself: Sequenced material consisted of bulk RNA (from unsorted whole blood), and chains were unpaired. General study findings and limits: Matching with VDJdb favored anti-spike CD8 responses (missing private and CD4 specificities).

The library protocol tagged individual cDNA molecules with unique molecular identifiers. TCRdb reanalysed the 5' RACE reads using MiXCR and keeps one entry per CDR3 protein. This sample has tens of thousands of distinct CDR3 sequences, with about 6.7% found just once. Germline lookup yields CDR1 WSHSY and CDR2 SAAADI. The length of the CDR3 is 12 residues. To note about this clonotype: What it binds is not known. This may come from a read error, since a much larger clone is one base off.

V usage is TRBV10-2 and J usage is TRBJ1-6; D is unclear. The clonotype comes from an adult who was a healthcare worker with PCR-confirmed SARS-CoV-2 infection or an uninfected control (not recorded which). Specimen: whole blood. This CDR3 is CASSLLNSPPHF. The CDR3 DNA reads as TGCGCCAGCAGTTTACTGAATTCACCCCCCCACTTT.